Detailed here is one TCR beta chain. Its antigen is as yet unknown. The data were obtained in a study of shared clonotypes between healthy human individuals. CDR3 length equals 14 residues. The ends lost 2 bases at V and 8 bases at J; junction bases unmatched: 9. The germline CDR1 and CDR2 sequences are GTSNPN and SVGIG (reference sequence). Running of the assay took place at deep level. TCRdb's table, derived via immunoSEQ multiplex PCR, lists solely in-frame clones and lacks some. The sample has around 2.5 million clones; over 85% are singletons. CD4+ cell separation produced CD45RA+ naive and CD45RA-negative memory subsets. Points from the study as a whole: Naive subsets usually exceeded memory subsets in estimated richness. It was the non-shared clonotypes that had lower generation probabilities than clonotypes shared by all four donors.

The gene calls are TRBV30 and TRBJ1-2; TRBD1 matches at 9 bases. Specimen: naive CD4+ T cells from PBMCs. Subset defined: CD45RA+ positively selected. This TCR was sampled from a man between 18 and 29 years old in good health. Some clones in this sample may be carry-over from other donors' samples. This chain's CDR3 is CAWSRSGTGNGYTF. CDR3 in DNA: TGTGCCTGGAGTAGATCCGGGACAGGGAACGGCTACACCTTC.